Listed here are 13 T cell receptor beta chains from one sample, sequenced in a study of low-dose radiotherapy and immunotherapy resistance in tumors. TRAV- and TRBV-specific primers primed first-strand cDNA, covering alpha and beta chains. Amplification, which lasted about 20 PCR cycles, used a constant-region primer and V-primer adapter to amplify TCRs. TCRdb ran MiXCR on the reads and lists one entry per CDR3 protein. The sample includes tens of thousands of distinct CDR3 sequences, 15% to 20% of them seen just once. Time point noted: before trial treatment. Material: PBMCs, obtained before treatment. These receptors all come from a male donor with prostate cancer.

This clonotype was counted between two and nine times. The chain has TRBV6-1 and TRBJ2-1; TRBD2 aligns across 7 bases. J lost 3 bases, V lost 5 bases, and 7 bases had no gene match. CDR3 length equals 15 residues. Per germline, CDR1 MNHNS and CDR2 SASEGT. CDR3 in amino acids: CASSWSPSGYNEQFF. CDR3 DNA sequence: TGTGCCAGCAGTTGGTCGCCTAGCGGCTACAATGAGCAGTTCTTC.

This clonotype has at least ten counts. The chain recombines TRBV13 with TRBJ2-7; perhaps TRBD1 as D (5 bases). CDR3 size: 15 residues. Germline V lookup: CDR1 PRHDT, CDR2 FYEKMQ (reference sequence). Trimming shortened V by 2 bases and J by 0 bases, and 11 bases separated the two germline ends. The CDR3 region is CASSLSDTRSYEQYF. CDR3 sequence (DNA): TGTGCCAGCAGCTTATCGGACACCCGCTCCTACGAGCAGTACTTC.

This clonotype was observed a few times. V gene TRBV7-3 combines with J gene TRBJ1-2; TRBD1 is a possible D gene (5 bases). Germline-derived CDR1 and CDR2 are SGHTA and FQGTGA. This CDR3 has 13 amino acids. The V and J ends lost 3 bases and 10 bases respectively, with 15 bases between them. The CDR3 region has the DNA TGTGCCAGCAGCTTGGGGGAAATGGTTGACTACACCTTC. Protein: CASSLGEMVDYTF. Full variable domain (missing parts from reference TRBV7-3 and TRBJ1-2): GAGVSQTPSNKVTEKGKYVELRCDPISGHTALYWYRQSLGQGPEFLIYFQGTGAADDSGLPNDRFFAVRPEGSVSTLKIQRTERGDSAVYLCASSLGEMVDYTFGSGTRLTVV.

This clonotype has at least ten counts. This chain connects TRBV7-6 to TRBJ1-2; a weak D match, TRBD1 (6 bases). V lost 1 base to trimming and J lost 6 bases, with 12 bases between them. Germline CDR1 and CDR2: SGHVS and FNYEAQ. This CDR3 has 14 amino acids. CDR3 DNA sequence: TGTGCCAGCAGCTTAGTTGGGGGCCTGAATGGCTACACCTTC. Residues: CASSLVGGLNGYTF.

This clonotype has at least ten counts. The V call is TRBV11-2, the J call TRBJ2-1, with a possible D match to TRBD1 (6 bases). Germline lookup yields CDR1 SGHAT and CDR2 FQNNGV. V lost 5 bases and J 6 bases, leaving 14 bases between the germline ends. The CDR3 runs to 14 residues. The CDR3 region has the DNA TGTGCCAGCAGCCCAAACCGACAGGTCAATGAGCAGTTCTTC. Translated: CASSPNRQVNEQFF. Full variable domain (rest looked up from reference TRBV11-2 and TRBJ2-1): EAGVAQSPRYKIIEKRQSVAFWCNPISGHATLYWYQQILGQGPKLLIQFQNNGVVDDSQLPKDRFSAERLKGVDSTLKIQPAKLEDSAVYLCASSPNRQVNEQFFGPGTRLTVL.

This clonotype was recorded at least ten times. The V call is TRBV5-1, the J call TRBJ1-6; D is undetermined. Germline V gene sequence: CDR1 SGHRS, CDR2 YFSETQ. V shed 0 bases and J shed 10 bases, with 14 bases lying between them. The CDR3 extends over 15 amino acids. The CDR3 spells CASSLERSGSSPLHF. DNA of the CDR3: TGCGCCAGCAGCTTGGAACGTTCGGGATCCTCACCCCTCCACTTT. The complete variable domain, with remaining parts taken from reference TRBV5-1 and TRBJ1-6, reads KAGVTQTPRYLIKTRGQQVTLSCSPISGHRSVSWYQQTPGQGLQFLFEYFSETQRNKGNFPGRFSGRQFSNSRSEMNVSTLELGDSALYLCASSLERSGSSPLHFGNGTRLTVT.

As concerns this clonotype: Given a far larger clone just one base away, this is likely a sequencing read error. This is likely a read error, given that the CDR3 carries no conserved phenylalanine or tryptophan at its end. V usage is TRBV6-8 and J usage is TRBJ2-1; TRBD2 might be the D (7 bases). Trimming cost V 5 bases and J 7 bases, with 15 bases left between them. The CDR3 extends over 14 amino acids. Per the germline V gene, CDR1 is MNHGY and CDR2 is SAAAGT. In nucleotides, the CDR3 is TGTGCCAGCAGTGCGGGGGCCCCGACTAATGAGCAGTTCCTC. This sequence encodes CASSAGAPTNEQFL.

As for this clonotype: An end of the junction does not agree with germline; a read error may underlie this. The chain recombines TRBV5-8 with TRBJ2-3; D possibly matches TRBD1 or TRBD2 (6 bases each). Germline loops: CDR1 SGHTS, CDR2 YDEGEE. The CDR3 consists of 16 residues. The CDR3 sequence: CATQSLGGSVTDMQYF. Here the CDR3 DNA reads TGTGCTACACAATCCTTGGGGGGCTCGGTCACAGATATGCAGTATTTT. Based on the CDR3 plus reference TRBV5-8 and TRBJ2-3, the full variable domain is EAGVTQSPTHLIKTRGQQATLRCSPISGHTSVYWYQQALGLGLQFLLWYDEGEERNRGNFPPRFSGRQFPNYSSELNVNALELEDSALYLCATQSLGGSVTDMQYFGPGTRLTVL.

The sample holds many counts of this clonotype. The rearrangement links TRBV28 to TRBJ2-1, with 10 bases aligning to TRBD2. The CDR3 sequence is 21 residues long. Trimming at V came to 2 bases and at J to 10 bases, leaving 26 bases not matched to a gene. Germline CDR1 MDHEN, CDR2 SYDVKM. The CDR3 nucleotides are TGTGCCAGCAGTTTAAGCCCATTCCGACTAGCGGGTGGGGAGGTCGACAGCGAGCAGTTCTTC. Residues: CASSLSPFRLAGGEVDSEQFF.

This clonotype has just one count. This chain connects TRBV10-3 to TRBJ2-3; D unclear. The CDR3 extends over 14 amino acids. CDR1 ENHRY and CDR2 SYGVKD come from the germline V gene. The V end was cut by 3 bases, the J end by 0 bases, with 7 bases between. CDR3: CAISDQCSTDTQYF. CDR3 DNA: TGTGCCATCAGTGATCAGTGTAGCACAGATACGCAGTATTTT.

This sequence joins TRBV4-1 and TRBJ1-1; unclear D gene. CDR3 length equals 13 residues. CDR1 is MGHRA, CDR2 YSYEKL, per germline. Trimming pared 1 base from V and 8 bases from J, leaving 11 bases between. CDR3: CASSQVVVLEAFF. The CDR3 nucleotides are TGCGCCAGCAGCCAAGTAGTGGTACTGGAAGCTTTCTTT.

This clonotype was detected many times. V gene TRBV5-1 combines with J gene TRBJ1-5, with a possible D match to TRBD1 (6 bases). The V and J ends lost 4 bases and 2 bases respectively, with 10 bases between them. Germline V gene sequence: CDR1 SGHRS, CDR2 YFSETQ. CDR3 length: 14 amino acids. As DNA, the CDR3 is TGCGCCAGCAGCGAGGGGGGGGGCAATCAGCCCCAGCATTTT. Encoded protein: CASSEGGGNQPQHF.

This clonotype was detected ten times or more. This sequence joins TRBV5-1 and TRBJ1-1, with TRBD1 matching over 7 bases. The junction had 8 bases not matched to a gene; V was cut back by 0 bases and J by 0 bases. Germline assignment: CDR1 SGHRS and CDR2 YFSETQ. The CDR3 extends over 17 amino acids. Here the CDR3 reads CASSLGQGVRLNTEAFF. In DNA, the CDR3 is TGCGCCAGCAGCTTGGGACAGGGAGTTAGATTGAACACTGAAGCTTTCTTT.